Listed below are T cell receptor beta chains from one sample, sequenced in a study of T cells in Graves' hyperthyroidism and ophthalmopathy. TCRdb re-analysed the multiplex PCR reads in MiXCR, keeping a single row per CDR3 protein. The table has approximately 640,000 distinct CDR3 sequences, around 15% seen once; the top ten hold 3.8%. The material sequenced was blood. The source is a woman in her twenties or thirties with Graves' hyperthyroidism. The CDR3 runs from the conserved cysteine through the conserved F or W. The order of the fields is D gene, clone size, J gene, V gene, CDR3 DNA, CDR3 protein. A D gene is named only where the DNA matches it firmly. Clone size is stated in some rows and not others, as once, few, many or a class when expanded.

D gene: TRBD2; clone size: few; J gene: TRBJ2-2; V gene: TRBV2; CDR3 DNA: TGTGCCAGCGCTGGGACTAGCGGCAGGGTCGGGGAGCTGTTTTTT; CDR3 protein: CASAGTSGRVGELFF
D gene: TRBD2; clone size: NA; J gene: TRBJ2-7; V gene: TRBV28; CDR3 DNA: TGTGCCAGCAGCCTCACCGCCAGCGGGAGGAGTTCCTACGAGCAGTACTTC; CDR3 protein: CASSLTASGRSSYEQYF
D gene: NA; clone size: many; J gene: TRBJ2-5; V gene: TRBV7-8; CDR3 DNA: TGTGCCAGCAGCTTAGCGTTAAGTTACGAAGAGACCCAGTACTTC; CDR3 protein: CASSLALSYEETQYF
D gene: NA; clone size: many; J gene: TRBJ2-7; V gene: TRBV7-8; CDR3 DNA: TGTGCCAGCACCACCTTACGGGTGGGGGACTACGAGCAGTACTTC; CDR3 protein: CASTTLRVGDYEQYF
D gene: NA; clone size: NA; J gene: TRBJ2-3; V gene: TRBV5-1; CDR3 DNA: TGCGCCAGCCGGCTTTGGGGCGGAGTCGGGGGCCCAGATACGCAGTATTTT; CDR3 protein: CASRLWGGVGGPDTQYF
D gene: NA; clone size: few; J gene: TRBJ1-6; V gene: TRBV6-1; CDR3 DNA: TGTGCCAGCACCACGCCCGGTTCACCCCTCCACTTT; CDR3 protein: CASTTPGSPLHF
D gene: NA; clone size: many; J gene: TRBJ2-1; V gene: TRBV12-3/TRBV12-4; CDR3 DNA: TGTGCCAGCAGTTTAGAACGGGCCCGCCTAGAGCAGTTCTTC; CDR3 protein: CASSLERARLEQFF
D gene: TRBD2; clone size: many; J gene: TRBJ2-1; V gene: TRBV20-1; CDR3 DNA: TGCAGTGCTAGAGATCCTAGCGGGAGTTTGGGCGATGAGCAGTTCTTC; CDR3 protein: CSARDPSGSLGDEQFF
D gene: TRBD1; clone size: NA; J gene: TRBJ1-2; V gene: TRBV27; CDR3 DNA: TGTGCCAGCAGTTCCATCGCAGGGGGCAGAGGCTACACCTTC; CDR3 protein: CASSSIAGGRGYTF
D gene: NA; clone size: few; J gene: TRBJ2-3; V gene: TRBV30; CDR3 DNA: TGTGCCTGGAGTACGGAGGGAGGCCTCACAGGTACGCAGTATTTT; CDR3 protein: CAWSTEGGLTGTQYF
D gene: TRBD2; clone size: NA; J gene: TRBJ2-3; V gene: TRBV6-1; CDR3 DNA: TGTGCCATCTCGACTAGCGGGCTTCGGGATACGCAGTATTTT; CDR3 protein: CAISTSGLRDTQYF
D gene: NA; clone size: many; J gene: TRBJ2-1; V gene: TRBV28; CDR3 DNA: TGTGCCAGCAGTTTCCCGGGAAACTACAATGAGCAGTTCTTC; CDR3 protein: CASSFPGNYNEQFF
D gene: TRBD1; clone size: few; J gene: TRBJ2-1; V gene: TRBV5-4; CDR3 DNA: TGTGCCAGCAGCTTCGGACAGGGAAGGGACAATGAGCAGTTCTTC; CDR3 protein: CASSFGQGRDNEQFF
D gene: TRBD1; clone size: many; J gene: TRBJ1-5; V gene: TRBV6-1; CDR3 DNA: TGTGCCAGCAGTCAGGACAGGAGCAATCAGCCCCAGCATTTT; CDR3 protein: CASSQDRSNQPQHF
D gene: TRBD1; clone size: few; J gene: TRBJ2-5; V gene: TRBV27; CDR3 DNA: TGTGCCAGCAGTTTATCCTGGACCGGGACAGGGGGCGCGGAGACCCAGTACTTC; CDR3 protein: CASSLSWTGTGGAETQYF
D gene: NA; clone size: many; J gene: TRBJ2-7; V gene: TRBV7-8; CDR3 DNA: TGTGCCAGCACCCTTGACGGGATCCAAAGTCACTACGAGCAGTACTTC; CDR3 protein: CASTLDGIQSHYEQYF
D gene: TRBD2; clone size: few; J gene: TRBJ2-1; V gene: TRBV12-3/TRBV12-4; CDR3 DNA: TGTGCCAGCAGTTCAACCGGACTAGCGCGACTCTTAAGCTCCTACAATGAGCAGTTCTTC; CDR3 protein: CASSSTGLARLLSSYNEQFF
D gene: TRBD1; clone size: few; J gene: TRBJ2-1; V gene: TRBV6-1; CDR3 DNA: TGTGCCAGCAGTCCAGGCGGACAGGGAGGCAATGAGCAGTTCTTC; CDR3 protein: CASSPGGQGGNEQFF
D gene: NA; clone size: NA; J gene: TRBJ1-5; V gene: TRBV10-1; CDR3 DNA: TGCGCCACCTACAGGGCTAGGCAGCCCCAGCATTTT; CDR3 protein: CATYRARQPQHF
D gene: NA; clone size: few; J gene: TRBJ2-1; V gene: TRBV7-9; CDR3 DNA: TGTGCCAGCAGCCCCCCCGTGAGTCTAAGCTCCTACAATGAGCAGTTCTTC; CDR3 protein: CASSPPVSLSSYNEQFF
D gene: TRBD2; clone size: NA; J gene: TRBJ2-5; V gene: TRBV7-9; CDR3 DNA: TGTGCCAGCAGCTTTACTAGCGCGGAGACCCAGTACTTC; CDR3 protein: CASSFTSAETQYF
D gene: TRBD1; clone size: many; J gene: TRBJ1-1; V gene: TRBV20-1; CDR3 DNA: TGCAGTGCTAGAGATTCCGGAGGGGGCGGACCTGAAGCTTTCTTT; CDR3 protein: CSARDSGGGGPEAFF
D gene: TRBD2; clone size: many; J gene: TRBJ2-1; V gene: TRBV18; CDR3 DNA: TGTGCCAGCTCACCACCCAACAGCGGGAGAAAAGATGAGCAGTTCTTC; CDR3 protein: CASSPPNSGRKDEQFF
D gene: NA; clone size: NA; J gene: TRBJ2-2; V gene: TRBV24-1; CDR3 DNA: TGTGCCACCAGTGATTTTGGCGGAGGCGCGCCTAGAACCGGGGAGCTGTTTTTT; CDR3 protein: CATSDFGGGAPRTGELFF
D gene: NA; clone size: many; J gene: TRBJ2-1; V gene: TRBV10-1; CDR3 DNA: TGCGCCAGCAGACCCGGGACCTCACCGATATTGCAGTTCTTC; CDR3 protein: CASRPGTSPILQFF
D gene: TRBD2; clone size: many; J gene: TRBJ2-3; V gene: TRBV28; CDR3 DNA: TGTGCCAGCAGTCCCCCGACTAGCGGGAGCACAGATACGCAGTATTTT; CDR3 protein: CASSPPTSGSTDTQYF
D gene: NA; clone size: few; J gene: TRBJ2-3; V gene: TRBV20-1; CDR3 DNA: TGCAGTGCTCGGGTCTTAGGGGATATTAATACGCAGTATTTT; CDR3 protein: CSARVLGDINTQYF
D gene: NA; clone size: many; J gene: TRBJ1-1; V gene: TRBV20-1; CDR3 DNA: TGCAGTGCTGGAGGGAGGGAGGACACTGAAGCTTTCTTT; CDR3 protein: CSAGGREDTEAFF
D gene: TRBD2; clone size: NA; J gene: TRBJ2-1; V gene: TRBV9; CDR3 DNA: TGTGCCAGCAGCGTAGGCGGGAGGGTCTCCTACAATGAGCAGTTCTTC; CDR3 protein: CASSVGGRVSYNEQFF
D gene: TRBD1; clone size: few; J gene: TRBJ2-5; V gene: TRBV3-1; CDR3 DNA: TGTGCCAGCAGCCTCTTCCAGGGGGCGTGGGAGACCCAGTACTTC; CDR3 protein: CASSLFQGAWETQYF
D gene: TRBD2; clone size: many; J gene: TRBJ2-2; V gene: TRBV27; CDR3 DNA: TGTGCCAGCAGTTTCAGGAGCGGGAGGATTAACACCGGGGAGCTGTTTTTT; CDR3 protein: CASSFRSGRINTGELFF
D gene: NA; clone size: few; J gene: TRBJ2-1; V gene: TRBV20-1; CDR3 DNA: TGCAGTGCTACGGTTTCGTCTAGCGCTGGTGAGCAGTTCTTC; CDR3 protein: CSATVSSSAGEQFF
D gene: NA; clone size: many; J gene: TRBJ2-3; V gene: TRBV7-2; CDR3 DNA: TGTGCCAGCAGCCCGGGACTCCATAGCACAGATACGCAGTATTTT; CDR3 protein: CASSPGLHSTDTQYF